This record looks at one TCR beta chain sequence and its context. The germline V gene has CDR1 KGHSH and CDR2 LQKENI. The CDR3 extends over 16 amino acids. V was trimmed by 1 base and J by 6 bases, leaving 18 bases between them. This sample was taken from a study of shared T cell receptors in the human thymus. Assay used: immunoSEQ multiplex PCR; TCRdb lists only in-frame clones, some missing. Of about 380,000 clones listed, over 90% are singletons. Sequencing was performed on thymocytes. This chain links TRBV18 with TRBJ1-1, with D possibly matching TRBD1 (6 bases). This clonotype was obtained from a human donor. The CDR3: CASSPRAGVAIAEAFF. Written as DNA, the CDR3 is TGTGCCAGCTCACCACGGGCAGGGGTGGCCATCGCTGAAGCTTTCTTT.